These T cell receptor beta chains were read from a single sample in a study of cytomegalovirus exposure and HLA in healthy donors. Repertoires were generated with immunoSEQ multiplex PCR, while TCRdb's copy carries only in-frame clones and drops some. The table lists fewer than 60,000 clones, around three fifths of them singletons. The sample comprised PBMCs. Receptors originate from a human donor in good health. Both conserved end residues are trimmed from each CDR3. D genes are given only for firm matches. Clone size is shown for a subset of rows, as once, few, many or a class of expanded clone.

ASSRQGNWNTGELF	.	TRBD1	TRBV7-9
ASSLTAGTGVYNSPLH	few	TRBD1	TRBV5-1
ASSLDYGGREQY	.	.	TRBV4-3
ASGRLAGSTDTQY	.	TRBD2	TRBV27
SSSLGTAPNEKLF	.	TRBD1	TRBV7-9
ASSARQGAYEQY	once	TRBD1	TRBV27
ASSRGTGSGANVLT	few	TRBD1	TRBV19
ASSRTDRANTEAF	few	TRBD1	TRBV2
ASRGQANTGELF	.	TRBD1	TRBV6-5
ASVTGDSTDTQY	.	TRBD1	TRBV6-1
ASSPTETGYMNTEAF	.	TRBD1	TRBV4-1
ASSLVSGYAGELF	.	.	TRBV5-1
ASSSRGTFKNIQY	.	.	TRBV7-2
ASRGTVSYEQY	.	TRBD1	TRBV7-2
ASSLGGTPGYEQY	many	.	TRBV7-2
ASGSLRGEQKY	.	.	TRBV12-5
ASQHGTGAYEQY	medium-sized	TRBD1	TRBV4-1
ASSPGLAGPYEQY	.	TRBD2	TRBV9
ASSLLGTQGETIY	.	TRBD1	TRBV11-2
ASSEAGQGYSPLH	.	TRBD1	TRBV6-1
ASSLALDRYQETQY	.	.	TRBV7-8
ASVLQGTGNQPQH	.	.	TRBV19
ASTSTGARAGNTIY	.	TRBD1	TRBV7-6
ASSLAGQGDGYT	few	TRBD1	TRBV7-9
ATSRVGTANEKLF	once	TRBD1	TRBV15
ASSMRERETQY	.	.	TRBV19
ASRYPRATEAF	.	.	TRBV6-5
AWSQGAGYGYT	few	TRBD1	TRBV30
AWSVSGTNTGELF	.	.	TRBV30
ASSLSPSISGNTIY	.	.	TRBV7-2
AIRDRAGTGELF	.	TRBD1	TRBV6-1
ASNSLYEQY	few	.	TRBV2
ASSGGQGPLTNTEAF	.	TRBD1	TRBV5-6
ASSLDKNTEAF	.	.	TRBV7-2
ASSSNYGYT	medium-sized	.	TRBV6-5
ASSSNGQGATNYGYT	.	TRBD1	TRBV27
ASSLYTPQGQNYEQY	.	TRBD1	TRBV27
ASSHLWYGYT	.	.	TRBV7-9
ASSWATGGQIRNTEAF	few	TRBD1	TRBV5-1
ASSEGQRDTYEQY	few	.	TRBV2
ASSLDGLQQY	.	.	TRBV5-1
ASTVQGKQPQH	once	.	TRBV6-1
AGGQGAFLRNTIY	.	TRBD1	TRBV6-1
ASSEYGALEINYGYT	.	.	TRBV6-1
ASSLGGAPEAL	once	.	TRBV7-3
ASQRTAGENYGYT	.	.	TRBV19
ASSLEGGRRTTNEKLF	.	.	TRBV11-2
ASSYGSGGTDTQY	.	.	TRBV6-5
SVEDQGCGYT	few	.	TRBV29-1
ASSQDTSGGAADTQY	.	TRBD2	TRBV4-2